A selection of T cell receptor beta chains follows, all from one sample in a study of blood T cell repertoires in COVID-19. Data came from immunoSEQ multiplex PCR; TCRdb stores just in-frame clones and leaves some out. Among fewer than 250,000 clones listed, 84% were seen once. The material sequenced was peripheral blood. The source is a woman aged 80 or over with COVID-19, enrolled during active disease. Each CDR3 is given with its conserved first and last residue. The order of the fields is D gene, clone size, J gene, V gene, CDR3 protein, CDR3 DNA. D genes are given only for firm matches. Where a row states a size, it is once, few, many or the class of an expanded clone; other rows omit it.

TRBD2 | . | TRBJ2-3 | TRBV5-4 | CASSPGGGADTQYF | TGTGCCAGCAGCCCTGGTGGGGGGGCAGATACGCAGTATTTT
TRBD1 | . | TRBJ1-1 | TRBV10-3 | CAISDLTGGGIRNTEAFF | TGTGCCATCAGTGACCTGACAGGGGGGGGGATAAGGAACACTGAAGCTTTCTTT
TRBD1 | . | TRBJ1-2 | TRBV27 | CASSFGQGGRSGYTF | TGTGCCAGCAGTTTCGGGCAGGGGGGTAGGAGTGGCTACACCTTC
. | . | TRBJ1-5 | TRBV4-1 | CASSQDLSNSNQPQHF | TGCGCCAGCAGCCAAGATCTATCAAATAGCAATCAGCCCCAGCATTTT
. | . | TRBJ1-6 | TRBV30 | CAWRVDSARGSPLHF | TGTGCCTGGAGGGTGGACAGTGCCCGCGGTTCACCCCTCCACTTT
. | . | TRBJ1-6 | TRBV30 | CAWTGSSYNSPLHF | TGTGCCTGGACGGGGAGCTCCTATAATTCACCCCTCCACTTT
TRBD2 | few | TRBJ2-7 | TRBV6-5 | CASSYRTSGGREYF | TGTGCCAGCAGTTACCGGACTAGCGGGGGCCGGGAGTACTTC
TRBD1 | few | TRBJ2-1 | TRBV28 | CASSTSSGGFYNEQFF | TGTGCCAGCAGCACCTCCTCAGGGGGCTTCTACAATGAGCAGTTCTTC
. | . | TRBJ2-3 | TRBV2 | CASRASARGDTQYF | TGTGCCAGCAGGGCTTCAGCGAGGGGGGATACGCAGTATTTT
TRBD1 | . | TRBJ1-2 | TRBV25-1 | CASLPGQGNGYTF | TGTGCCAGTCTTCCGGGACAGGGGAATGGCTACACCTTC
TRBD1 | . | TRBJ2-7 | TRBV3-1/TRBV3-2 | CASSQEGTGKTYEQYF | TGTGCCAGCAGCCAGGAAGGGACAGGGAAGACCTACGAGCAGTACTTC
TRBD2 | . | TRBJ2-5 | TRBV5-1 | CASSSRAGRETQYF | TGCGCCAGCAGCTCCAGAGCGGGAAGGGAGACCCAGTACTTC
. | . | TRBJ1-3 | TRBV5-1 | CASGEGSGNTIYF | TGCGCCAGCGGTGAGGGCTCTGGAAACACCATATATTTT
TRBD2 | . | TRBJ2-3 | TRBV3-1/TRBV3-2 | CASSLRTSGVQDTQYF | TGTGCCAGCAGCCTGAGGACTAGCGGGGTGCAAGATACGCAGTATTTT
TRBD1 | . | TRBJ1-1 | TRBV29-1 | CSACSTGGTEAFF | TGCAGCGCCTGCTCGACAGGGGGCACTGAAGCTTTCTTT
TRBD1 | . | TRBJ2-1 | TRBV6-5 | CANDDRGLQGNEQFF | TGTGCCAACGATGACAGGGGGCTACAGGGGAATGAGCAGTTCTTC
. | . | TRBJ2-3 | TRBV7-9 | CASSLESPTQGTQYF | TGTGCCAGCAGCTTAGAATCCCCAACACAGGGAACGCAGTATTTT
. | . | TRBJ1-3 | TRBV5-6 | CASSFTGSSGNTIYF | TGTGCCAGCAGCTTTACAGGGTCCTCTGGAAACACCATATATTTT
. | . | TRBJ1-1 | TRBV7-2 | CASSFGRGVMNTEAFF | TGTGCCAGCAGCTTTGGGAGGGGGGTGATGAACACTGAAGCTTTCTTT
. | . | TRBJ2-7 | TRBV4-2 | CASSQDPGSNGEQYF | TGTGCCAGCAGCCAAGACCCGGGTAGCAACGGCGAGCAGTACTTC
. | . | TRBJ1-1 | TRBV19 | CASMNRENTEAFF | TGTGCCAGTATGAACAGGGAGAACACTGAAGCTTTCTTT
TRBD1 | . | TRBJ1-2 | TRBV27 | CASSSGTGGFSGYTF | TGTGCCAGCAGTTCCGGGACAGGGGGCTTTAGTGGCTACACCTTC
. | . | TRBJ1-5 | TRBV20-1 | CSASEQGLPGTPQHF | TGCAGTGCTAGTGAGCAGGGGCTACCGGGGACGCCCCAGCATTTT
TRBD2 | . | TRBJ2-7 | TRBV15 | CATSRVSGGYEQYF | TGTGCCACCAGCAGAGTTAGCGGGGGGTACGAGCAGTACTTC
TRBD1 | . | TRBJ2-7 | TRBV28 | CASRGTGGNTYEQYF | TGTGCCAGCAGGGGGACAGGGGGGAATACCTACGAGCAGTACTTC
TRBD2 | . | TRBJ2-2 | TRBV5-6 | CASSKTSAALFF | TGTGCCAGCAGCAAGACTAGCGCCGCCCTGTTTTTT
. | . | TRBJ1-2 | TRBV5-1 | CASSHLGPEDGYTF | TGCGCCAGCAGCCACCTCGGGCCGGAGGATGGCTACACCTTC
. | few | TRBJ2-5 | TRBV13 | CASSFRLTGGGETQYF | TGTGCCAGCAGCTTCCGCCTTACAGGGGGGGGAGAGACCCAGTACTTC
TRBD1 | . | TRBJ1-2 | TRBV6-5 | CASSYTGGVFYGYTF | TGTGCCAGCAGTTACACAGGGGGCGTATTCTATGGCTACACCTTC
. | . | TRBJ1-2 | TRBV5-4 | CAYGQWDDGYTF | TGTGCCTACGGACAGTGGGATGATGGCTACACCTTC
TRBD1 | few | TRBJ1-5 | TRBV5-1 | CASSLDGTGGPQHF | TGCGCCAGCAGCTTGGATGGGACAGGAGGTCCCCAGCATTTT
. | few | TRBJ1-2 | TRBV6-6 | CASSSDSAQANYGYTF | TGTGCCAGCAGCTCTGACAGTGCCCAAGCGAACTATGGCTACACCTTC
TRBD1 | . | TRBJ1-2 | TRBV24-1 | CATSDGQAYGYTF | TGTGCCACCAGTGATGGACAGGCTTATGGCTACACCTTC
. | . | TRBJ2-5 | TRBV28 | CASKSAGRRQETQYF | TGTGCCAGCAAGAGTGCGGGGCGCCGCCAAGAGACCCAGTACTTC
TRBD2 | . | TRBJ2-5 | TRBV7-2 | CASSLLAGQETQYF | TGTGCCAGCAGCTTACTAGCGGGGCAAGAGACCCAGTACTTC
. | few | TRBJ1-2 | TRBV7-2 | CASSLGAERGDYTF | TGTGCCAGCAGCTTAGGGGCTGAACGGGGGGACTACACCTTC
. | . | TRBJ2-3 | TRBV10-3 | CAISSTDTQYF | TGTGCCATCAGCTCCACAGATACGCAGTATTTT
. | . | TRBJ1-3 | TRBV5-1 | CASSLGDIGNTIYF | TGCGCCAGCAGCTTGGGGGACATCGGAAACACCATATATTTT
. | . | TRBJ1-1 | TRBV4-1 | CASSQEKRQPMNTEAFF | TGCGCCAGCAGCCAAGAAAAGAGACAGCCCATGAACACTGAAGCTTTCTTT
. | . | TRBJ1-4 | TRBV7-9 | CASSPGFNEKLFF | TGTGCCAGCAGCCCCGGGTTTAATGAAAAACTGTTTTTT
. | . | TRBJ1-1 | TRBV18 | CASSPIWGEGTEAFF | TGTGCCAGCTCACCAATCTGGGGAGAAGGCACTGAAGCTTTCTTT
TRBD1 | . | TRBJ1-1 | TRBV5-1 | CASSLGGTGYTEAFF | TGCGCCAGCAGCTTGGGGGGGACAGGGTACACTGAAGCTTTCTTT
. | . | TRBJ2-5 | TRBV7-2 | CASSSQETQYF | TGTGCCAGCAGCTCACAAGAGACCCAGTACTTC
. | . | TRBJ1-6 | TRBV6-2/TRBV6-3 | CASSPGRGLLGTLHF | TGTGCCAGCAGTCCGGGCCGGGGACTCTTAGGGACCCTCCACTTT
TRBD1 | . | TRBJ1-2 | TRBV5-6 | CASSLARGVYGYTF | TGTGCCAGCAGCTTGGCCAGGGGGGTCTATGGCTACACCTTC
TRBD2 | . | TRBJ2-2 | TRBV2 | CASRTGGLTGELFF | TGTGCCAGCAGGACGGGGGGGCTCACCGGGGAGCTGTTTTTT
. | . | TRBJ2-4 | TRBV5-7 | CASSLGGSKNIQYF | TGTGCCAGCAGCTTGGGGGGCTCCAAAAACATTCAGTACTTC
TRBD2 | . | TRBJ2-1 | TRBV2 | CASSEAGGPYNEQFF | TGTGCCAGCAGCGAAGCGGGGGGGCCTTACAATGAGCAGTTCTTC
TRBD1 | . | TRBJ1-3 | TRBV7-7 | CASSSGTGTSWGNTIYF | TGTGCTAGCAGTTCCGGGACAGGGACCTCTTGGGGAAACACCATATATTTT
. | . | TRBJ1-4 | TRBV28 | CASSLLGGSNEKLFF | TGTGCCAGCAGTTTATTAGGGGGTTCTAATGAAAAACTGTTTTTT
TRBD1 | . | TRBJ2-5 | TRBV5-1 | CASSRGQGGETQYF | TGCGCCAGCAGCCGAGGACAGGGTGGGGAGACCCAGTACTTC
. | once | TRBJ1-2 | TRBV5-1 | CASSLDSTAGYGYTF | TGCGCCAGCAGCTTGGATTCGACGGCGGGCTATGGCTACACCTTC
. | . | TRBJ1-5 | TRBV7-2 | CASSSQVGGNQPQHF | TGTGCCAGCAGCTCACAGGTTGGTGGCAATCAGCCCCAGCATTTT
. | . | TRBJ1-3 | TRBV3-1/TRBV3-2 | CASSQGRGNTIYF | TGTGCCAGCAGCCAAGGGCGGGGGAACACCATATATTTT
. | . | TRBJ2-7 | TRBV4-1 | CASSQDRRGSYEQYF | TGCGCCAGCAGCCAAGATCGGAGGGGCTCCTACGAGCAGTACTTC
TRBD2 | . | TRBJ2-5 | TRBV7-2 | CASSSSLAGETQYF | TGTGCCAGCAGCTCAAGCCTAGCGGGTGAGACCCAGTACTTC
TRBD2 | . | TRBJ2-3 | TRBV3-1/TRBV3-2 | CASSPSGGADTQYF | TGTGCCAGCAGCCCTAGCGGGGGGGCCGATACGCAGTATTTT
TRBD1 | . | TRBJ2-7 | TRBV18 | CASSPVRTGGSSYEQYF | TGTGCCAGCTCACCAGTACGCACAGGGGGGAGCTCCTACGAGCAGTACTTC
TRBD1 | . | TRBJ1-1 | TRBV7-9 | CASSLTGSGEAFF | TGTGCCAGCAGCTTGACAGGGTCGGGTGAAGCTTTCTTT
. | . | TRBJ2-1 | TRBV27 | CASSLALATLTGTFF | TGTGCCAGCAGTTTAGCCCTAGCAACCCTAACTGGCACGTTCTTC